This T cell receptor beta chain came from a study of cytotoxic CD8 clonotypes in ibrutinib-treated CLL. For the study at large: The cohort had about 11 relapsed/refractory and around 15 treatment-naive patients, roughly 17 IGHV unmutated.

Comment on this clone: Its antigen is not known.

Notes on the study in general: Baseline clonality exceeded age-matched healthy donors and tracked circulating CD8+ T-cell counts. Clonality climbed at ibrutinib response, then dropped toward baseline at progression.

CDR3 length: 14 amino acids. The germline V and J ends were trimmed by 4 bases and 2 bases, with 12 bases remaining between them. Germline V gene sequence: CDR1 SGHVS, CDR2 FNYEAQ. The data were produced by immunoSEQ multiplex PCR, yet TCRdb's version contains in-frame clones alone and is incomplete. This table holds hundreds of thousands of clones, 70% found once. The source was PBMCs, collected after 24 months of ibrutinib treatment. The chain is built from TRBV7-6 and TRBJ2-7; D remains ambiguous. This TCR was recovered from a human donor with chronic lymphocytic leukemia. Here the CDR3 reads CASSSSGPTYEQYF. DNA of the CDR3: TGTGCCAGCAGCTCCTCCGGGCCGACCTACGAGCAGTACTTC.